Sequencing of this TCR beta chain was carried out in a study of radiotherapy plus CTLA-4 blockade in lung cancer. Repertoires were generated with immunoSEQ multiplex PCR, while TCRdb's copy carries only in-frame clones and drops some. The sample records 65,000 to 90,000 clones, around 86% being singletons. This clonotype originated in a human donor with non-small cell lung cancer that progressed on radiotherapy plus ipilimumab. Sequencing used peripheral blood, obtained from a patient treated with radiotherapy plus ipilimumab.

Here the CDR3 reads CASSQDRGLGTDTQYF. Written as DNA, the CDR3 is TGTGCCAGCAGCCAGGACAGGGGGCTAGGTACAGATACGCAGTATTTT. The chain combines TRBV27 with TRBJ2-3, with 11 bases that match TRBD1. V lost 6 bases, J lost 3 bases, and 8 bases stayed unmatched. This CDR3 contains 16 residues. Germline V gene sequence: CDR1 MNHEY, CDR2 SMNVEV (reference sequence).